This T cell receptor beta chain was identified during a study of T cell responses to AZD1222 COVID-19 vaccine. Study-wide results and limits: Baseline testing showed seropositivity in only a handful of AZD1222 recipients. Reports say nearly half of spike-specific TCRs go after unmutated variant regions. The study found Spike-specific TCR breadth and depth rose after two AZD1222 doses.

About this clone itself: Its antigen is still unknown.

Whether given at about 4 or about 12 weeks, second doses were pooled. Profiling relied on immunoSEQ multiplex PCR, and the TCRdb table lists in-frame clones only, not all of them. The repertoire holds 150,000 to 200,000 clones, with roughly 90% as singletons. Germline V gene sequence: CDR1 SEHNR, CDR2 FQNEAQ (reference sequence). Trimming at V came to 0 bases and at J to 13 bases, leaving 11 bases not matched to a gene. The CDR3 is 16 amino acids. The specimen comprised peripheral blood, sampled 28 days after the second AZD1222 dose. This TCR derives from an adult who received the AZD1222 COVID-19 vaccine. This chain connects TRBV7-9 to TRBJ2-4; 11 positions match TRBD2. The CDR3 DNA reads TGTGCCAGCAGCTTAGCTAAGTTAGCGGGAGGGGATACACAGTACTTC. This encodes CASSLAKLAGGDTQYF.